These T cell receptor beta chains were read from a single sample in a study of OX40 agonist ivuxolimab in advanced cancers. The repertoire was sequenced with immunoSEQ multiplex PCR; TCRdb's copy has only in-frame clones and lacks some. This table has just over 60,000 clones, roughly 90% appearing once. The sample consisted of CD4+ or CD8+ T cells sorted from blood, taken in a trial of the OX40 agonist ivuxolimab. The source of these receptors is an adult with an advanced solid tumor such as melanoma, head and neck, liver or kidney cancer. Both conserved end residues are part of each CDR3. A D gene is named only where the DNA matches it firmly. A row's size may be missing; if present it is once, few, many or a size class.

j_call: TRBJ1-3
clone_size: -
v_call: TRBV19
d_call: TRBD1
cdr3_nt: TGTGCCAGTAGGACAGGGGGAAGTGGAAACACCATATATTTT
cdr3_aa: CASRTGGSGNTIYF

j_call: TRBJ1-1
clone_size: -
v_call: TRBV14
d_call: -
cdr3_nt: TGTGCCAGCACCAGTGGGCAGAACACTGAAGCTTTCTTT
cdr3_aa: CASTSGQNTEAFF

j_call: TRBJ1-1
clone_size: -
v_call: TRBV29-1
d_call: -
cdr3_nt: TGCAGCGTTGAAGGAGGGAACACTGAAGCTTTCTTT
cdr3_aa: CSVEGGNTEAFF

j_call: TRBJ1-2
clone_size: -
v_call: TRBV21-1
d_call: -
cdr3_nt: TGTGCCAGCAGCGGCCGAGGAGATGGCCGATGGAGGGGCTACACCTTC
cdr3_aa: CASSGRGDGRWRGYTF

j_call: TRBJ2-6
clone_size: -
v_call: TRBV19
d_call: -
cdr3_nt: TGTGCCAGTAGTATTAATTTAGCTGGGGCCAACGTCCTGACTTTC
cdr3_aa: CASSINLAGANVLTF

j_call: TRBJ2-7
clone_size: -
v_call: TRBV5-6
d_call: -
cdr3_nt: TGTGCCAGCAGTCCGACCCTAAGGGGTTACGAGCAGTACTTC
cdr3_aa: CASSPTLRGYEQYF

j_call: TRBJ1-5
clone_size: -
v_call: TRBV10-3
d_call: TRBD1
cdr3_nt: TGTGCCATCAGTGATTCCGGGACAGGGGGCAATCAGCCCCAGCATTTT
cdr3_aa: CAISDSGTGGNQPQHF

j_call: TRBJ1-1
clone_size: -
v_call: TRBV2
d_call: -
cdr3_nt: TGTGCCAGCAGACGACAGGAGTTGAACACTGAAGCTTTCTTT
cdr3_aa: CASRRQELNTEAFF

j_call: TRBJ1-2
clone_size: -
v_call: TRBV5-8
d_call: -
cdr3_nt: TGTGCCAGCAGACGATCGCAGGGGACACACTATGGCTACACCTTC
cdr3_aa: CASRRSQGTHYGYTF

j_call: TRBJ2-1
clone_size: -
v_call: TRBV5-1
d_call: TRBD2
cdr3_nt: TGCGCCAGCATCGAGAGCGGGGGGACCTACAATGAGCAGTTCTTC
cdr3_aa: CASIESGGTYNEQFF

j_call: TRBJ1-1
clone_size: -
v_call: TRBV6-5
d_call: -
cdr3_nt: TGTGCCAGCAGTTACTCGAGCGGCTTCCCGAACACTGAAGCTTTCTTT
cdr3_aa: CASSYSSGFPNTEAFF

j_call: TRBJ1-5
clone_size: -
v_call: TRBV19
d_call: -
cdr3_nt: TGTGCCAGTAGGACAGGACAGATGAGCAATCAGCCCCAGCATTTT
cdr3_aa: CASRTGQMSNQPQHF

j_call: TRBJ1-1
clone_size: -
v_call: TRBV7-8
d_call: -
cdr3_nt: TGTGCCAGCAGCTTAGCACAGAACACTGAAGCTTTCTTT
cdr3_aa: CASSLAQNTEAFF

j_call: TRBJ2-7
clone_size: -
v_call: TRBV11-2
d_call: -
cdr3_nt: TGTGCCAGCAGCCCCTTGGACCCGATCCCGTACGAGCAGTACTTC
cdr3_aa: CASSPLDPIPYEQYF

j_call: TRBJ2-2
clone_size: -
v_call: TRBV10-1
d_call: -
cdr3_nt: TGCGCCAGAACACAGGGTGGCACCGGGGAGCTGTTTTTT
cdr3_aa: CARTQGGTGELFF

j_call: TRBJ1-5
clone_size: -
v_call: TRBV12-5
d_call: -
cdr3_nt: TGTGCTAGTGGAGAGAGGATAAGCAATCAGCCCCAGCATTTT
cdr3_aa: CASGERISNQPQHF

j_call: TRBJ1-4
clone_size: -
v_call: TRBV19
d_call: -
cdr3_nt: TGTGCCAGTAGTACCCGGGACCCTTGGGGAGCAACTAATGAAAAACTGTTTTTT
cdr3_aa: CASSTRDPWGATNEKLFF

j_call: TRBJ1-3
clone_size: -
v_call: TRBV19
d_call: -
cdr3_nt: TGTGCCACCGTGGACGTAGGAAACACCATATATTTT
cdr3_aa: CATVDVGNTIYF

j_call: TRBJ1-1
clone_size: -
v_call: TRBV10-1
d_call: -
cdr3_nt: TGCGCCAGCAGAGAAAACGGAAGGGGTGAAGCTTTCTTT
cdr3_aa: CASRENGRGEAFF

j_call: TRBJ2-1
clone_size: -
v_call: TRBV6-4
d_call: -
cdr3_nt: TGTGCCAGCAGTGCAGACTTGGGGGCCTCCTACAATGAGCAGTTCTTC
cdr3_aa: CASSADLGASYNEQFF

j_call: TRBJ1-6
clone_size: -
v_call: TRBV18
d_call: -
cdr3_nt: TGTGCCAGCTGCCCCGATACGAGAAGTTCACCCCTCCACTTT
cdr3_aa: CASCPDTRSSPLHF

j_call: TRBJ2-7
clone_size: -
v_call: TRBV2
d_call: TRBD2
cdr3_nt: TGTGCCAGCAGTGTAGGACTAGCGACGGTCTACGAGCAGTACTTC
cdr3_aa: CASSVGLATVYEQYF

j_call: TRBJ1-2
clone_size: -
v_call: TRBV5-6
d_call: -
cdr3_nt: TGTGCCAGCAGCGCCCCGCGGGGTCGGTATGGCTACACCTTC
cdr3_aa: CASSAPRGRYGYTF

j_call: TRBJ2-7
clone_size: -
v_call: TRBV10-1
d_call: TRBD1
cdr3_nt: TGCGCCAGCAGTGAGAGGACAGGGGCATCCTACGAGCAGTACTTC
cdr3_aa: CASSERTGASYEQYF

j_call: TRBJ1-2
clone_size: -
v_call: TRBV29-1
d_call: TRBD1
cdr3_nt: TGCAGCGTTGACGGGACAGGGGGCTATGGCTACACCTTC
cdr3_aa: CSVDGTGGYGYTF

j_call: TRBJ2-1
clone_size: -
v_call: TRBV7-3
d_call: TRBD2
cdr3_nt: TGTGCCAGCAGCCTAAACAGGCTAGCGGGAGAGGATGAGCAGTTCTTC
cdr3_aa: CASSLNRLAGEDEQFF

j_call: TRBJ2-3
clone_size: -
v_call: TRBV5-1
d_call: TRBD2
cdr3_nt: TGCGCCAGCAGCTCACCACGACTAGCGGGGGACACAGATACGCAGTATTTT
cdr3_aa: CASSSPRLAGDTDTQYF

j_call: TRBJ1-1
clone_size: -
v_call: TRBV30
d_call: TRBD1
cdr3_nt: TGTGCCTGGTGGCCCAGGGGGCGATTAACTGAAGCTTTCTTT
cdr3_aa: CAWWPRGRLTEAFF

j_call: TRBJ2-7
clone_size: -
v_call: TRBV5-1
d_call: -
cdr3_nt: TGCGCCAGCAGCCCGGGACTTCTCAACTACGAGCAGTACTTC
cdr3_aa: CASSPGLLNYEQYF

j_call: TRBJ2-5
clone_size: -
v_call: TRBV7-3
d_call: -
cdr3_nt: TGTGCCAGCAGCGTGGACCCCAGGTCCGAGACCCAGTACTTC
cdr3_aa: CASSVDPRSETQYF

j_call: TRBJ2-2
clone_size: -
v_call: TRBV27
d_call: -
cdr3_nt: TGTGCCAGCAGTTTAGTTCAGGGGTCGGGGGAGCTGTTTTTT
cdr3_aa: CASSLVQGSGELFF

j_call: TRBJ1-2
clone_size: once
v_call: TRBV19
d_call: -
cdr3_nt: TGTGCCAGTAGTATTGGCCCCCTCGTCCAGGACGAGGACGGCTACACCTTC
cdr3_aa: CASSIGPLVQDEDGYTF

j_call: TRBJ2-1
clone_size: -
v_call: TRBV19
d_call: TRBD2
cdr3_nt: TGTGCCAGTAGTAGAGCACGAGCGGGAGGGCGGGAAGAGCAGTTCTTC
cdr3_aa: CASSRARAGGREEQFF

j_call: TRBJ2-7
clone_size: -
v_call: TRBV7-8
d_call: -
cdr3_nt: TGTGCCAGCAGCTTGGGGGCACCATCCTACGAGCAGTACTTC
cdr3_aa: CASSLGAPSYEQYF

j_call: TRBJ2-7
clone_size: -
v_call: TRBV28
d_call: TRBD1
cdr3_nt: TGTGCCAGCAGTTCCCATACCGCAGGGGGCTACGAGCAGTACTTC
cdr3_aa: CASSSHTAGGYEQYF

j_call: TRBJ2-3
clone_size: -
v_call: TRBV19
d_call: TRBD1
cdr3_nt: TGTGCCAGCCAAACAGGGGGCCCGAGCACAGATACGCAGTATTTT
cdr3_aa: CASQTGGPSTDTQYF

j_call: TRBJ2-3
clone_size: -
v_call: TRBV5-6
d_call: TRBD2
cdr3_nt: TGTGCCAGCAGCTGGTCCGGGACTAGCGGGACCACAGATACGCAGTATTTT
cdr3_aa: CASSWSGTSGTTDTQYF

j_call: TRBJ1-1
clone_size: -
v_call: TRBV6-5
d_call: -
cdr3_nt: TGTGCCAGCAGTGAATGGACAAAGAACACTGAAGCTTTCTTT
cdr3_aa: CASSEWTKNTEAFF

j_call: TRBJ2-7
clone_size: -
v_call: TRBV30
d_call: TRBD2
cdr3_nt: TGTGCCTGGACTAGCGGAGTCCCGGCGGACGAGCAGTACTTC
cdr3_aa: CAWTSGVPADEQYF

j_call: TRBJ2-7
clone_size: -
v_call: TRBV9
d_call: TRBD2
cdr3_nt: TGTGCCAGCAGCGAGGCGGGGGGCCTGAGCTCCTACGAGCAGTACTTC
cdr3_aa: CASSEAGGLSSYEQYF

j_call: TRBJ2-5
clone_size: -
v_call: TRBV5-1
d_call: TRBD1
cdr3_nt: TGCGCGACCGCTCAGGGGGCAGGAGCAGAGACCCAGTACTTC
cdr3_aa: CATAQGAGAETQYF

j_call: TRBJ1-2
clone_size: -
v_call: TRBV9
d_call: -
cdr3_nt: TGTGCCAGCAGCGTAGCGGTATGGGCACCAGGGCATGGCTACACCTTC
cdr3_aa: CASSVAVWAPGHGYTF

j_call: TRBJ1-4
clone_size: -
v_call: TRBV15
d_call: -
cdr3_nt: TGTGCCACCAGCAGACGGGATGCAACTAATGAAAAACTGTTTTTT
cdr3_aa: CATSRRDATNEKLFF

j_call: TRBJ2-1
clone_size: -
v_call: TRBV10-1
d_call: TRBD2
cdr3_nt: TGCGCCAGCAGTGATGGCGGGAGGGCCGACCATGAGCAGTTCTTC
cdr3_aa: CASSDGGRADHEQFF

j_call: TRBJ2-2
clone_size: -
v_call: TRBV30
d_call: TRBD2
cdr3_nt: TGTGCCTGGAGCGGGAGGGTCGCCGGGGAGCTGTTTTTT
cdr3_aa: CAWSGRVAGELFF

j_call: TRBJ2-2
clone_size: -
v_call: TRBV5-1
d_call: TRBD2
cdr3_nt: TGCGCCAGCAGCTCAGGACTAGCGGGGGGTACCGGGGAGCTGTTTTTT
cdr3_aa: CASSSGLAGGTGELFF

j_call: TRBJ1-1
clone_size: -
v_call: TRBV30
d_call: -
cdr3_nt: TGTGCCTGGAGCGCGGCGGACAAGAACACTGAAGCTTTCTTT
cdr3_aa: CAWSAADKNTEAFF

j_call: TRBJ1-1
clone_size: -
v_call: TRBV18
d_call: -
cdr3_nt: TGTGCCAGCTCACCACCGGGGGGCCTGAACACTGAAGCTTTCTTT
cdr3_aa: CASSPPGGLNTEAFF

j_call: TRBJ2-5
clone_size: -
v_call: TRBV7-2
d_call: TRBD2
cdr3_nt: TGTGCCAGCAGCCGTCCCCGGGGCGGGAGTTTGGTCTGGGAGACCCAGTACTTC
cdr3_aa: CASSRPRGGSLVWETQYF

j_call: TRBJ1-1
clone_size: -
v_call: TRBV5-1
d_call: TRBD1
cdr3_nt: TGCGCCAGCAGCACCGGGACAGGGGTCGTGGACACTGAAGCTTTCTTT
cdr3_aa: CASSTGTGVVDTEAFF

j_call: TRBJ1-4
clone_size: -
v_call: TRBV6-1
d_call: -
cdr3_nt: TGTGCCAGCAGTGAACAGTTTGGTAGCTCACTGTTTTTT
cdr3_aa: CASSEQFGSSLFF

j_call: TRBJ2-1
clone_size: -
v_call: TRBV19
d_call: -
cdr3_nt: TGTGCCAGTAGCCGGACAGCCTCCTACAATGAGCAGTTCTTC
cdr3_aa: CASSRTASYNEQFF

j_call: TRBJ1-1
clone_size: -
v_call: TRBV28
d_call: -
cdr3_nt: TGTGCCAGCAGTTCAGTGGGACAACCCAGAACTGAAGCTTTCTTT
cdr3_aa: CASSSVGQPRTEAFF

j_call: TRBJ1-2
clone_size: -
v_call: TRBV5-1
d_call: -
cdr3_nt: TGCGCCAGCAGCATCCAGTTATCTGGAACGTATGGCTACACCTTC
cdr3_aa: CASSIQLSGTYGYTF